Sequencing of this TCR beta chain was carried out in a study of radiotherapy plus CTLA-4 blockade in lung cancer. Study-level background: For 18% of patients, objective responses occurred, and approximately 31% had disease control.

The method was immunoSEQ multiplex PCR; TCRdb's version includes in-frame clones alone and lacks a portion of them. The sample lists about 86,000 clones, around 83% seen once, with just over 0.8% in the top ten. Overall study results and limits: Expansion of tumor-derived TCR clones was observed in blood after radiotherapy plus ipilimumab.

On this clone itself: The antigen remains unidentified.

The receptor comes from a human donor with non-small cell lung cancer who had stable disease on radiotherapy plus ipilimumab. The specimen was peripheral blood, collected from a patient treated with radiotherapy plus ipilimumab.

CDR3 in amino acids: CASSQYTSGWETQYF. The DNA for the CDR3 is TGTGCCAGCAGCCAATATACATCAGGGTGGGAGACCCAGTACTTC. The chain has TRBV5-7 and TRBJ2-5; D is perhaps TRBD1 (5 bases). TRBV5-7 counts as an open reading frame of uncertain function. The CDR3 covers 15 residues. Trimming left V 4 bases short and J 5 bases short, with 18 bases between.